The 10 T cell receptor beta chains below were found in one sample sequenced in a study of radiation and T cells in renal cell carcinoma. Generated by immunoSEQ multiplex PCR, the TCRdb table keeps only in-frame clones and is missing some. The sample yields some 81,000 clones, 80% to 90% seen once. The time point denotes: blood 4 weeks post-SBRT, at nephrectomy. The treatment here: 15 Gy SBRT to primary tumor, nephrectomy 4 weeks later. Sequencing used blood, obtained from a patient whose treatment included radiotherapy and nephrectomy. The receptors originated from a woman in her 70s with renal cell carcinoma.

As DNA, the CDR3 is TGCAGCGTTCCGACAGGGGTCTATGGCTACACCTTC. The encoded protein is CSVPTGVYGYTF. The chain is built from TRBV29-1 and TRBJ1-2, with TRBD1 matching 8 bases. The V gene's germline CDR1 is SQVTM and CDR2 ANQGSEA. Unmatched junction bases numbered 3, after V lost 5 bases and J lost 4 bases. This CDR3 is built from 12 residues.

The genes are TRBV21-1 and TRBJ2-7; TRBD1 is the table's D call, not checked against the DNA. TRBV21-1 is annotated as a pseudogene. The CDR3 extends over 16 amino acids. As DNA, the CDR3 is TGTGCCAGCAGCGATTCCCTGGGGACAACCTTTTACGAGCAGTACTTC. Translating gives CASSDSLGTTFYEQYF.

The chain combines TRBV6-6 with TRBJ1-5, with TRBD1 as a possible D gene (5 bases). Trimming stripped 6 bases from V and 2 bases from J, with 11 bases between. CDR1 and CDR2 from the germline V gene are MNHNY and SVGAGI (reference sequence). CDR3 size: 14 residues. The CDR3 DNA reads as TGTGCCAGCAGCCGGGGGGGAGGCAATCAGCCCCAGCATTTT. Its translation: CASSRGGGNQPQHF.

This clone came up once. The V and J genes are TRBV27 and TRBJ2-7; 9 positions match TRBD1. V gave up 3 bases and J gave up 2 bases; unmatched junction bases: 11. The CDR3 sequence is 17 residues long. Germline V gene sequence: CDR1 MNHEY, CDR2 SMNVEV (reference sequence). CDR3 loop: CASSLSNRGLLAYEQYF. The CDR3 DNA follows: TGTGCCAGCAGTTTGTCGAACAGGGGGCTGTTGGCCTACGAGCAGTACTTC.

The sample holds a few counts of this clone. The V gene is TRBV6-5, the J gene TRBJ1-1, with a possible D match to TRBD1 (5 bases). The length of the CDR3 is 14 residues. The V gene's germline CDR1 is MNHEY and CDR2 SVGAGI. V was shortened by 6 bases and J by 7 bases, with 18 bases between the two germline ends. The CDR3 loop reads CASSQGTQLGEAFF. The DNA for the CDR3 is TGTGCCAGCAGCCAAGGGACGCAGCTAGGTGAAGCTTTCTTT.

The genes are TRBV6-5 and TRBJ2-1, with D perhaps TRBD1 (5 bases). V was pared by 2 bases and J by 5 bases, with 10 bases between. Germline CDR1 is MNHEY and CDR2 is SVGAGI. The length of the CDR3 is 14 residues. The CDR3 loop is CASSYQTGDNEQFF. The CDR3 bases are TGTGCCAGCAGTTACCAAACAGGAGACAATGAGCAGTTCTTC.

V usage is TRBV28 and J usage is TRBJ2-5; D uncertain. Germline CDR1 reads MDHEN; CDR2 reads SYDVKM. The length of the CDR3 is 14 residues. The ends were cut back, 6 bases at V and 1 base at J, with 12 bases in the middle. This CDR3 reads CASSNRSVQETQYF. In DNA form, the CDR3 reads TGTGCCAGCAGCAACCGGAGTGTCCAAGAGACCCAGTACTTC.

This clone was recorded only once. The chain carries TRBV5-1 and TRBJ1-1; D ambiguous. Trimming removed 4 bases from V and 1 base from J, with 11 bases in between. The CDR3 contains 14 residues. Germline V gene data show CDR1 as SGHRS and CDR2 as YFSETQ. For the CDR3, the DNA is TGCGCCAGCAGCCGCGTTCGAGAGAACACTGAAGCTTTCTTT. It yields the protein CASSRVRENTEAFF. The whole variable domain, filled in from reference TRBV5-1 and TRBJ1-1, reads KAGVTQTPRYLIKTRGQQVTLSCSPISGHRSVSWYQQTPGQGLQFLFEYFSETQRNKGNFPGRFSGRQFSNSRSEMNVSTLELGDSALYLCASSRVRENTEAFFGQGTRLTVV.

The chain's CDR3 is CAWTSSGANVLTF. The CDR3 DNA reads as TGTGCCTGGACTAGCTCTGGGGCCAACGTCCTGACTTTC. V is TRBV30 and J is TRBJ2-6; D remains ambiguous. The ends were cut back, 4 bases at V and 0 bases at J, with 4 bases in the middle. From germline, CDR1 is GTSNPN and CDR2 SVGIG (reference sequence). This CDR3 contains 13 residues.

The chain couples TRBV15 to TRBJ1-2; D is ambiguous. The germline V gene encodes CDR1 LNHNV and CDR2 YYDKDF (reference sequence). CDR3 length: 13 amino acids. Trimming took 1 base from V and 2 from J, leaving 5 bases between them. The CDR3 here is CATSRVGNYGYTF. DNA for the CDR3: TGTGCCACCAGCAGAGTCGGAAACTATGGCTACACCTTC.